Following are 10 T cell receptor beta chains from one sample sequenced in a study of T cells in Graves' hyperthyroidism and ophthalmopathy. Researchers took RNA transcripts and amplified the TCR beta CDR3 regions from them. TCR CDR3 regions were first amplified by RT-PCR with HTBI primers. One entry per CDR3 protein results from TCRdb running MiXCR on the multiplex PCR reads. The sample comprises hundreds of thousands of distinct CDR3 sequences, approximately 25% of which are singletons, and around 70% rests with the top ten. The specimen sequenced was blood. All receptors derive from a man in his fifties with Graves' hyperthyroidism.

The chain recombines TRBV28 with TRBJ1-1, with D maybe TRBD1 (6 bases). Germline loops: CDR1 MDHEN, CDR2 SYDVKM. The CDR3 covers 15 residues. Deletions cut 6 bases from V and 4 bases from J, with 18 bases between. The CDR3 DNA sequence: TGTGCCAGCAGAAGAGGGGGGCCTTTGAGCACTGAAGCTTTCTTT. It translates to CASRRGGPLSTEAFF.

This clonotype was picked up many times. V and J are TRBV5-1 and TRBJ2-1, with D perhaps assigned TRBD1 or TRBD2 (5 bases each). This CDR3 has 14 residues. V was clipped by 0 bases and J by 4 bases, with 8 bases between them. Germline CDR1 reads SGHRS; CDR2 reads YFSETQ. The CDR3 DNA follows: TGCGCCAGCAGCTTGGGAGGGGATTACAATGAGCAGTTCTTC. It yields the protein CASSLGGDYNEQFF.

This clonotype appeared many times. The genes are TRBV11-2 and TRBJ1-2; 7 bases fit TRBD1. There are 15 residues in the CDR3. V lost 4 bases to trimming and J lost 2 bases; unmatched junction nucleotides: 7. Germline V CDR1 and CDR2: SGHAT, FQNNGV. The CDR3 DNA sequence: TGTGCCAGCAGCTCGCACAGGGGTGCGAACTATGGCTACACCTTC. Its translation is CASSSHRGANYGYTF.

CDR3 nucleotides: TGTGCCAGCAGTTTTCCTCCGGGTAGCAACACCGGGGAGCTGTTTTTT. Its translation is CASSFPPGSNTGELFF. The gene calls are TRBV12-3 or TRBV12-4 and TRBJ2-2; D is ambiguous. Between the trimmed V and J ends, which lost 3 bases and 2 bases, there was a span of 13 bases. The CDR3 loop spans 16 amino acids.

The CDR3 sequence is CASSLLAGVGPDTQYF. The CDR3 DNA sequence: TGTGCCAGCAGCTTATTAGCGGGAGTTGGCCCAGATACGCAGTATTTT. This chain links TRBV13 with TRBJ2-3; 9 positions match TRBD2. The V gene's germline CDR1 is PRHDT and CDR2 FYEKMQ (reference sequence). V shed 2 bases and J 4 bases; nucleotides not matched to a gene: 7. The CDR3 has 16 amino acids.

This chain connects TRBV20-1 to TRBJ2-5; possible D gene TRBD1, 6 bases. Germline V gene sequence: CDR1 DFQATT, CDR2 SNEGSKA (reference sequence). The CDR3 consists of 13 residues. The germline V and J ends were trimmed by 3 bases and 2 bases, with 10 bases remaining between them. CDR3 in DNA: TGCAGTGCTAGTCCAGGGGCTCAAGAGACCCAGTACTTC. Protein sequence: CSASPGAQETQYF.

The chain combines TRBV4-1 with TRBJ2-3; tentative D call: TRBD2 (5 bases). Per germline, CDR1 MGHRA and CDR2 YSYEKL. Trimming shortened V by 1 base and J by 3 bases, and 14 bases separated the two germline ends. This CDR3 has 16 residues. CDR3 sequence (DNA): TGCGCCAGCAGCCAAGTTGGCGGGTACGGGACAGATACGCAGTATTTT. Encoded protein: CASSQVGGYGTDTQYF.

This clonotype occurred a few times. The chain carries TRBV7-2 and TRBJ2-5; D might be TRBD1 (6 bases). V dropped 5 bases and J dropped 5 bases, with 15 bases sitting between them. Germline CDR1 is SGHTA and CDR2 is FQGNSA. The CDR3 loop spans 14 amino acids. As DNA, the CDR3 is TGTGCCAGCAGCGACACAGGGTTTCTGGAGACCCAGTACTTC. Encoded protein: CASSDTGFLETQYF. The full variable domain, rest sourced from reference TRBV7-2 and TRBJ2-5, is GAGVSQSPSNKVTEKGKDVELRCDPISGHTALYWYRQSLGQGLEFLIYFQGNSAPDKSGLPSDRFSAERTGGSVSTLTIQRTQQEDSAVYLCASSDTGFLETQYFGPGTRLLVL.

The chain is built from TRBV19 and TRBJ2-6; 9 nucleotides match TRBD1. With V trimmed by 6 bases and J by 0 bases, 12 bases remained unmatched. This CDR3 has 19 residues. Germline CDR1 LNHDA, CDR2 SQIVND (reference sequence). CDR3 DNA sequence: TGTGCCAGTAGCCAACTGACAGGGGGAGGTCTCTCTGGGGCCAACGTCCTGACTTTC. Amino acids: CASSQLTGGGLSGANVLTF.

This chain links TRBV19 with TRBJ1-5; possibly TRBD1 for D (6 bases). The CDR3 runs 14 residues. CDR1 and CDR2 from the germline V gene are LNHDA and SQIVND (reference sequence). V gave up 3 bases and J gave up 6 bases, with 12 bases separating them. CDR3 loop: CASSIGGAGQPQHF. CDR3 bases: TGTGCCAGTAGTATTGGGGGCGCGGGTCAGCCCCAGCATTTT.